The rows below give T cell receptor beta chains drawn from one sample of a study of CD8 T cells in Susac syndrome. Using its own MiXCR run on the immunoSEQ multiplex PCR reads, TCRdb lists one record per CDR3 protein. Among around 180,000 distinct CDR3 sequences, around 93% were seen once, and the ten largest hold roughly 0.097%. The sequenced material came from CD4+ T cells from PBMCs. The source of these receptors is a human donor with multiple sclerosis. Each CDR3 is given with its conserved first and last residue. A D gene is named only where the DNA matches it firmly. A row's size may be missing; if present it is once, few, many or a size class.

V: TRBV6-5
J: TRBJ2-2
size: once
D: -
CDR3: CASSSRTHPRIGELFF
DNA: TGTGCCAGCAGTTCGCGGACCCACCCAAGGATCGGGGAGCTGTTTTTT

V: TRBV19
J: TRBJ1-5
size: -
D: -
CDR3: CASSIQRGGFQPQHF
DNA: TGTGCCAGTAGTATCCAGCGGGGGGGGTTCCAGCCCCAGCATTTT

V: TRBV5-1
J: TRBJ1-4
size: -
D: -
CDR3: CASSRGRQGGEKLFF
DNA: TGCGCCAGCAGCCGGGGTCGTCAGGGCGGTGAAAAACTGTTTTTT

V: TRBV7-3
J: TRBJ2-5
size: once
D: -
CDR3: CASSPGGYQETQYF
DNA: TGTGCCAGCAGCCCTGGGGGGTACCAAGAGACCCAGTACTTC

V: TRBV20-1
J: TRBJ2-3
size: -
D: TRBD1
CDR3: CSAKRDDGTGIVDTQYF
DNA: TGCAGTGCTAAACGAGACGATGGGACAGGAATTGTGGATACGCAGTATTTT

V: TRBV19
J: TRBJ1-5
size: -
D: -
CDR3: CASSPATSNQPQHF
DNA: TGTGCCAGTAGTCCAGCTACCAGCAATCAGCCCCAGCATTTT

V: TRBV20-1
J: TRBJ2-7
size: -
D: -
CDR3: CSAQPRDFLSYEQYF
DNA: TGCAGTGCTCAGCCCCGGGACTTCCTTTCCTACGAGCAGTACTTC

V: TRBV15
J: TRBJ2-1
size: -
D: -
CDR3: CATSRRRGNDEQFF
DNA: TGTGCCACCAGCAGACGACGGGGGAACGATGAGCAGTTCTTC

V: TRBV28
J: TRBJ2-2
size: -
D: TRBD2
CDR3: CATVAGGNTGELFF
DNA: TGTGCCACCGTAGCGGGGGGTAACACCGGGGAGCTGTTTTTT

V: TRBV27
J: TRBJ2-7
size: -
D: TRBD1
CDR3: CASSRTGGYEQYF
DNA: TGTGCCAGCTCGCGGACAGGGGGCTACGAGCAGTACTTC

V: TRBV7-7
J: TRBJ2-5
size: -
D: TRBD2
CDR3: CASSPRTSPSETQYF
DNA: TGTGCCAGCAGCCCTCGGACTAGCCCCTCAGAGACCCAGTACTTC

V: TRBV7-9
J: TRBJ2-1
size: -
D: -
CDR3: CASSLPRTTYNEQFF
DNA: TGTGCCAGCAGCTTACCCAGGACTACCTACAATGAGCAGTTCTTC

V: TRBV5-1
J: TRBJ2-4
size: -
D: -
CDR3: CASSSPLAKNIQYF
DNA: TGCGCCAGCAGCTCTCCGCTAGCCAAAAACATTCAGTACTTC

V: TRBV4-3
J: TRBJ2-3
size: -
D: -
CDR3: CASSQEGSLPDTQYF
DNA: TGCGCCAGCAGCCAAGAGGGTAGCTTGCCAGATACGCAGTATTTT

V: TRBV24-1
J: TRBJ2-7
size: -
D: -
CDR3: CATGADDSYEQYF
DNA: TGTGCCACAGGGGCGGACGACTCCTACGAGCAGTACTTC

V: TRBV9
J: TRBJ2-7
size: -
D: TRBD1
CDR3: CASSVGLGQGDYEQYF
DNA: TGTGCCAGCAGCGTAGGTCTGGGACAGGGGGACTACGAGCAGTACTTC

V: TRBV7-2
J: TRBJ2-3
size: -
D: -
CDR3: CASSLGLPPLDTQYF
DNA: TGTGCCAGCAGCTTAGGACTTCCGCCTTTGGATACGCAGTATTTT

V: TRBV25-1
J: TRBJ2-3
size: -
D: TRBD2
CDR3: CASSEASGRASTDTQYF
DNA: TGTGCCAGCAGTGAGGCAAGCGGGAGAGCGAGCACAGATACGCAGTATTTT

V: TRBV18
J: TRBJ2-5
size: -
D: TRBD1
CDR3: CASSQQGATETQYF
DNA: TGTGCCAGCTCGCAACAGGGGGCGACGGAGACCCAGTACTTC

V: TRBV12-3/TRBV12-4
J: TRBJ2-7
size: -
D: TRBD2
CDR3: CASRPRPSGEQYF
DNA: TGTGCCAGCAGGCCGCGACCTAGCGGCGAGCAGTACTTC

V: TRBV12-3/TRBV12-4
J: TRBJ2-7
size: once
D: -
CDR3: CASGSAASVYEQYF
DNA: TGTGCCAGCGGGTCAGCAGCCAGCGTCTACGAGCAGTACTTC

V: TRBV20-1
J: TRBJ2-3
size: -
D: TRBD2
CDR3: CSATPSGRAGTQYF
DNA: TGCAGTGCCACCCCTAGCGGGAGGGCCGGTACGCAGTATTTT

V: TRBV12-3/TRBV12-4
J: TRBJ2-1
size: -
D: TRBD2
CDR3: CASSLYSGREFF
DNA: TGTGCCAGCAGTCTCTATAGCGGGAGGGAGTTCTTC

V: TRBV7-9
J: TRBJ2-5
size: -
D: -
CDR3: CASSGRGETQYF
DNA: TGTGCCAGCAGCGGCAGAGGGGAGACCCAGTACTTC

V: TRBV10-3
J: TRBJ2-5
size: -
D: TRBD2
CDR3: CAISHPSTSEQETQYF
DNA: TGTGCCATCAGCCATCCATCGACTAGCGAGCAAGAGACCCAGTACTTC

V: TRBV20-1
J: TRBJ2-3
size: -
D: TRBD2
CDR3: CSSKAGGATSTDTQYF
DNA: TGCAGTTCTAAAGCGGGGGGAGCAACTAGCACAGATACGCAGTATTTT

V: TRBV4-3
J: TRBJ2-7
size: -
D: -
CDR3: CASSQELSWYEQYF
DNA: TGCGCCAGCAGCCAAGAGTTGTCGTGGTACGAGCAGTACTTC

V: TRBV5-4
J: TRBJ1-2
size: once
D: -
CDR3: CASSLARSAANYGYTF
DNA: TGTGCCAGCAGCTTGGCCCGAAGCGCGGCTAACTATGGCTACACCTTC

V: TRBV12-3/TRBV12-4
J: TRBJ2-7
size: once
D: TRBD2
CDR3: CASSPTSGGSYEQYF
DNA: TGTGCCAGCAGTCCAACTAGCGGGGGGTCCTACGAGCAGTACTTC

V: TRBV7-8
J: TRBJ1-3
size: -
D: -
CDR3: CASNQGGSGNTIYF
DNA: TGTGCCAGCAACCAAGGGGGCTCTGGAAACACCATATATTTT

V: TRBV3-1
J: TRBJ2-7
size: -
D: -
CDR3: CASSHPRRVYEQYF
DNA: TGTGCCAGCAGCCATCCGAGACGGGTCTACGAGCAGTACTTC

V: TRBV6-2/TRBV6-3
J: TRBJ2-7
size: once
D: -
CDR3: CASTSRRQGLGEQYF
DNA: TGTGCCAGCACCAGTCGGCGGCAGGGATTGGGCGAGCAGTACTTC

V: TRBV19
J: TRBJ2-6
size: -
D: TRBD1
CDR3: CASSRDRQIGSGANVLTF
DNA: TGTGCCAGTAGCCGGGACAGACAGATTGGCTCTGGGGCCAACGTCCTGACTTTC

V: TRBV20-1
J: TRBJ1-1
size: -
D: -
CDR3: CSARDPGTRNTEAFF
DNA: TGCAGTGCTAGAGACCCCGGGACAAGAAACACTGAAGCTTTCTTT

V: TRBV2
J: TRBJ1-1
size: -
D: -
CDR3: CASSAEVNTEAFF
DNA: TGTGCCAGCAGTGCGGAAGTGAACACTGAAGCTTTCTTT

V: TRBV18
J: TRBJ1-3
size: -
D: -
CDR3: CASSHGQFSGNTIYF
DNA: TGTGCCAGCTCACATGGACAGTTCTCTGGAAACACCATATATTTT

V: TRBV3-1
J: TRBJ1-1
size: -
D: -
CDR3: CASSPRRGPNTEAFF
DNA: TGTGCCAGCAGCCCGAGGCGGGGACCGAACACTGAAGCTTTCTTT

V: TRBV3-1
J: TRBJ1-1
size: -
D: -
CDR3: CASSHSGTPEAFF
DNA: TGTGCCAGCAGCCATTCCGGGACACCCGAAGCTTTCTTT

V: TRBV30
J: TRBJ2-2
size: -
D: -
CDR3: CAAQGVGGTTGELFF
DNA: TGTGCCGCCCAGGGCGTGGGGGGAACCACCGGGGAGCTGTTTTTT

V: TRBV12-3/TRBV12-4
J: TRBJ2-5
size: -
D: TRBD2
CDR3: CASSLMGGEETQYF
DNA: TGTGCCAGCAGTTTAATGGGAGGGGAAGAGACCCAGTACTTC

V: TRBV7-8
J: TRBJ1-2
size: -
D: -
CDR3: CASSFRQPSYYTF
DNA: TGTGCCAGCAGCTTTAGACAGCCGTCCTACTACACCTTC

V: TRBV20-1
J: TRBJ2-1
size: once
D: -
CDR3: CSARDSSRLDYNEQFF
DNA: TGCAGTGCTAGAGATAGCTCGAGGTTAGACTACAATGAGCAGTTCTTC

V: TRBV20-1
J: TRBJ1-1
size: -
D: TRBD1
CDR3: CSAGQGPSFF
DNA: TGCAGTGCCGGACAGGGGCCCTCTTTCTTT

V: TRBV11-1
J: TRBJ2-1
size: -
D: -
CDR3: CASSLGDGVYNEQFF
DNA: TGTGCCAGCAGCTTAGGTGACGGAGTCTACAATGAGCAGTTCTTC

V: TRBV30
J: TRBJ2-5
size: -
D: TRBD2
CDR3: CAWTAGVASQETQYF
DNA: TGTGCCTGGACGGCGGGGGTAGCCTCCCAAGAGACCCAGTACTTC

V: TRBV3-1
J: TRBJ1-6
size: -
D: -
CDR3: CASSQTGINSPLHF
DNA: TGTGCCAGCAGCCAGACGGGGATAAATTCACCCCTCCACTTT

V: TRBV7-2
J: TRBJ2-3
size: -
D: TRBD2
CDR3: CASSASGTSGGMGTQYF
DNA: TGTGCCAGCAGCGCTTCCGGGACTAGCGGGGGGATGGGTACGCAGTATTTT

V: TRBV3-1
J: TRBJ2-7
size: once
D: -
CDR3: CASSQGGGTYEQYF
DNA: TGTGCCAGCAGCCAAGGTGGGGGGACCTACGAGCAGTACTTC

V: TRBV19
J: TRBJ2-3
size: once
D: -
CDR3: CASRKRPVPTSTDTQYF
DNA: TGTGCCAGTAGAAAACGTCCAGTCCCTACTAGCACAGATACGCAGTATTTT

V: TRBV2
J: TRBJ2-7
size: few
D: -
CDR3: CASSLTSYEQYF
DNA: TGTGCCAGCAGTCTGACTAGCTACGAGCAGTACTTC

V: TRBV4-2
J: TRBJ1-1
size: -
D: -
CDR3: CASSQPSLAEAFF
DNA: TGTGCCAGCAGCCAACCCTCCCTGGCGGAAGCTTTCTTT

V: TRBV9
J: TRBJ1-3
size: -
D: -
CDR3: CASSARGGQSSGNTIYF
DNA: TGTGCCAGCAGCGCCCGTGGGGGCCAGAGCTCTGGAAACACCATATATTTT

V: TRBV7-2
J: TRBJ2-5
size: -
D: -
CDR3: CASSLAGGLDGETQYF
DNA: TGTGCCAGCAGCTTAGCTGGGGGGCTGGACGGAGAGACCCAGTACTTC

V: TRBV7-3
J: TRBJ2-2
size: -
D: -
CDR3: CASSSQGTNGELFF
DNA: TGTGCCAGCAGCTCCCAAGGGACAAACGGGGAGCTGTTTTTT

V: TRBV11-2
J: TRBJ2-7
size: -
D: -
CDR3: CASRGYYEQYF
DNA: TGTGCCAGCAGAGGTTACTACGAGCAGTACTTC

V: TRBV7-3
J: TRBJ2-3
size: -
D: -
CDR3: CASSFMGTDTQYF
DNA: TGTGCCAGCAGCTTCATGGGCACAGATACGCAGTATTTT

V: TRBV6-5
J: TRBJ1-1
size: -
D: -
CDR3: CASSYRANTEAFF
DNA: TGTGCCAGCAGTTACAGGGCGAACACTGAAGCTTTCTTT

V: TRBV29-1
J: TRBJ2-7
size: few
D: TRBD1
CDR3: CSVSGGGEQYF
DNA: TGCAGCGTTTCAGGGGGCGGGGAGCAGTACTTC

V: TRBV2
J: TRBJ2-2
size: -
D: TRBD2
CDR3: CASRAGRGLAVTGELFF
DNA: TGTGCCAGCAGAGCCGGGCGAGGACTAGCGGTCACCGGGGAGCTGTTTTTT

V: TRBV5-1
J: TRBJ1-1
size: -
D: TRBD1
CDR3: CASSSVTGGDTEAFF
DNA: TGCGCCAGCAGCTCCGTAACAGGGGGGGACACTGAAGCTTTCTTT